Reported below is one T cell receptor (beta chain). Looked up from germline, CDR1 is SEHNR and CDR2 is FQNEAQ (reference sequence). J gave up 7 bases and V 5 bases, and 7 bases lay outside the gene matches. This CDR3 spans 14 amino acids. Method: immunoSEQ multiplex PCR; TCRdb's copy keeps in-frame clones and lacks some. Of 200,000 to 250,000 clones in the sample, over 75% are singletons; the top ten hold over 1.5%. The data were obtained in a study of blood T cell repertoires in COVID-19. This chain uses TRBV7-9 with TRBJ1-4; TRBD1 matches at 7 bases. The sequence was obtained from a man aged 40-50 years who had recovered from COVID-19. The sequencing sample was made of PBMCs or T cells enriched from blood (not recorded which). The CDR3 DNA follows: TGTGCCAGCAGCCAAGACAGGGTTGGTGAAAAACTGTTTTTT. It yields the protein CASSQDRVGEKLFF.